This T cell receptor beta chain was sequenced during a study of blood T cell repertoires in COVID-19 (dated by TCRdb to the early 2020s). Regarding the study in general: Samples covering the acute and convalescent phases of COVID-19 were provided by collaborators in the United States, Italy and Spain. The samples were drawn from two sources: the first 160 participants of the ongoing ImmuneRACE study, and about 1,300 subjects contributed by 6 global collaborators. The repertoires were released in a freely available public database meant as a resource for research on the immune response to SARS-CoV-2. Where available, HLA class I and class II types were taken from metadata supplied by the sample provider and were not determined by assay-based typing. Subjects who had been exposed to COVID-19, were actively infected with it, or had recovered from it provided the deeply sampled blood TCRbeta repertoires that made up the dataset. The prospective study material was composed of cDNA or gDNA derived from T cells, B-cell-depleted T cells, or PBMCs. The sample metadata nearly always contained a de-identified subject ID, COVID-19 status, age in years and sex.

A few counts support this clone. It lacks a known antigen. No base-level quality is on record; no much larger clone is a single base apart. Findings and caveats that apply to the study as a whole: How much clinical and demographic metadata was included differed by source and by participant, and the metadata was provided uncurated.

Looking up the germline V gene yields CDR1 SGHRS and CDR2 YFSETQ. V loses 4 bases at its end and J loses 1 base; junction bases beyond the gene matches: 5. The CDR3 numbers 15 residues from cysteine through phenylalanine. Just CDR3 DNA is preserved here, 45 bases in frame from base 1. TCRbeta CDR3 regions were amplified from genomic DNA by means of the immunoSEQ Assay, a bias-controlled multiplex PCR. On the authors' methods: Nucleated cell counts per sample were estimated from amplification of reference gene primers within the assay. Sequence reads were collapsed and filtered to measure the absolute abundance of every unique TCRbeta CDR3 rearrangement. For each sample, productive Simpson clonality was calculated by taking the square root of Simpson's diversity index across productive rearrangements. TCRdb carries this immuneACCESS record with in-frame sequences only. Its versions omit some clonotypes, under half of them owing to an unresolved V gene in the studies checked, with the rest unexplained. The V and J calls and the clone size are those of that table, but D and trimming were determined from the DNA. This sample comprises roughly 400,000 clones, 90% of them detected only once. The ten largest account for 0.55% to 0.75% of the sample.

Enrolling through a virtual design, the prospective study's participants ranged in age from roughly 18 to 89 years and lived across about two dozen United States geographic areas. Cohort assignment in the prospective study relied on participant-reported clinical history from a screening survey and a study questionnaire. For ImmuneRACE Cohort 3, a participant was defined as recovered based on two consecutive negative NP/OP PCR tests, clearance by a healthcare professional, or resolution of symptoms. In the prospective study, whole blood, serum and a nasopharyngeal or oropharyngeal swab were collected from each participant by mobile phlebotomists. Over a roughly 2-month period, participants in the prospective study had the option of providing additional blood draws and questionnaires. Blood samples from the prospective study were shipped frozen or at room temperature prior to DNA extraction.

The specimen sequenced was PBMCs or T cells enriched from blood (not recorded which). This chain joins TRBV5-1 to TRBJ1-5, and 7 bases in between align with TRBD1. This clonotype was sampled from a man aged 18 to 29 who had recovered from COVID-19. CDR3 sequence: CASSQGTESNQPQHF. The nucleotide sequence is given as TGCGCCAGCAGCCAGGGGACAGAAAGCAATCAGCCCCAGCATTTT.